Below, one T cell receptor (beta chain) is given with its context. This CDR3 is 16 amino acids long. Germline V gene lookup returns CDR1 LGHNA and CDR2 YNFKEQ. The trim removed 0 bases at V and 3 bases at J, leaving 5 bases unmatched. This sample is part of a study of blood T cell repertoires in COVID-19. Study in general: Whether acute or convalescent, the COVID-19 samples came from the United States, Italy and Spain. T cells, B-cell-depleted T cells, or PBMCs provided the cDNA or gDNA that served as material.

Per the original methods: Researchers report that nucleated cell counts were estimated from reference gene primer amplification. The table came from immunoSEQ multiplex PCR; TCRdb's copy has only in-frame clones and leaves some out. That table supplies the V and J calls and clone size; D and trimming were determined from the DNA. This sample yields approximately 65,000 clones, of which approximately 93% are seen a single time; approximately 2.9% belongs to the top ten. Sequenced material: peripheral blood. This TCR was sampled from a man between 65 and 85 years old with active COVID-19. The rearrangement links TRBV4-2 to TRBJ1-2; 9 positions agree with TRBD1. CDR3 bases: TGTGCCAGCAGCCAAGATGGGGGACAGGGTGACTATGGCTACACCTTC. Translated: CASSQDGGQGDYGYTF.